Included here is one T cell receptor (beta chain) sequence, with context. Its antigen remains unknown. This CDR3 has 14 residues. V trimming: 3 bases; J trimming: 2 bases; junction bases outside the gene matches: 0. Profiling that covered TCR beta VDJ and CDR3 relied on genomic DNA as its template. TCRdb analysed the reads with MiXCR anew, one entry per CDR3 protein. The data contain about 420,000 distinct CDR3 sequences, about 70% of them singletons. The sample belongs to a study of CD8+CD57+ T cells in acquired aplastic anemia. Overall study results and limits: For CD8+ Simpson's diversity, patients and controls showed no significant difference. Fewer than 35 CD8+ CDR3 sequences occurred in both the patients and the controls.

This receptor was taken from a human donor in good health, serving as a control. The chain couples TRBV12-3 or TRBV12-4 to TRBJ2-1; 8 positions match TRBD1. What was sequenced was sorted CD4+, CD8+, or CD8+CD57+ T cells (not recorded which) from PBMCs. The CDR3 nucleotides are TGTGCCAGCAGTTTGACAGGGGCCTACAATGAGCAGTTCTTC. As protein: CASSLTGAYNEQFF.